This paragraph reports one TCR beta chain. Primers included in the PCR were 60 Vbeta and 13 Jbeta primers. The table came from immunoSEQ multiplex PCR; TCRdb's copy has only in-frame clones and leaves some out. This sample carries more than 100,000 clones, with around 1.5% going to the ten biggest clones. Healthy individuals who donated bone marrow served as the donors. These data come from a study of cytomegalovirus exposure and HLA in healthy donors. In germline, CDR1 is SGHRS, CDR2 YFSETQ. This CDR3 region has 13 residues. V lost 6 bases and J lost 2; bases outside the gene matches: 2. The clonotype was recovered from a woman aged 40 to 55 in good health and CMV-seronegative. The sequencing sample was made of PBMCs. The chain recombines TRBV5-1 with TRBJ2-5; 9 bases are shared with TRBD2. The CDR3 DNA reads as TGCGCCAGCACTAGCGGGGCGCAAGAGACCCAGTACTTC. The encoded protein is CASTSGAQETQYF.